These T cell receptor beta chains were read from a single sample in a study of T cell clonotyping in hematopoietic cell transplantation. Sequencing used immunoSEQ multiplex PCR; TCRdb keeps in-frame clones, though not all of them. The sample lists thousands of clones, more than 90% occurring once. The material sequenced was PBMCs, taken 30 days after allogeneic stem cell transplant. Receptors were obtained from a male patient between 40 and 50 years old who had an allogeneic stem cell transplant from a related donor, so the T cells may come from the graft donor. Some clones in this sample may be carry-over from other donors' samples. The CDR3 runs from the conserved cysteine through the conserved F or W. The order of the fields is J gene, V gene, D gene, clone size, CDR3 DNA, CDR3 protein. D genes are given only for firm matches. The size field is filled for only some rows; it gives once, few, many or a size class.

J: TRBJ1-1
V: TRBV9
D: -
size: -
DNA: TGTGCCAGCAGCGTAGGACAGTGGAACACTGAAGCTTTCTTT
CDR3: CASSVGQWNTEAFF

J: TRBJ1-1
V: TRBV6-1
D: TRBD1
size: -
DNA: TGTGCCAGCAGGGGACAGTTTAACTGGGACACTGAAGCTTTCTTT
CDR3: CASRGQFNWDTEAFF

J: TRBJ1-2
V: TRBV5-6
D: TRBD1
size: -
DNA: TGTGCCAGCAGCTCCCTTCGGACAGGGGAACGTGGCTACACCTTC
CDR3: CASSSLRTGERGYTF

J: TRBJ2-1
V: TRBV5-1
D: TRBD2
size: once
DNA: TGCGCCAGCAGCTTGGGGCGGACTAGCGGGGGGTACAATGAGCAGTTCTTC
CDR3: CASSLGRTSGGYNEQFF

J: TRBJ2-1
V: TRBV2
D: -
size: -
DNA: TGTGCCAGCAATAATGCCCAGGGTAATGAGCAGTTCTTC
CDR3: CASNNAQGNEQFF

J: TRBJ2-1
V: TRBV19
D: TRBD2
size: -
DNA: TGTGCCAGTAGTATGACGGGGGGGCCGGCCAATGAGCAGTTCTTC
CDR3: CASSMTGGPANEQFF

J: TRBJ2-2
V: TRBV4-3
D: TRBD2
size: -
DNA: TGCGCCAGCAGCCAAGGAGCGGGGGCACCGGCCGGGGAGCTGTTTTTT
CDR3: CASSQGAGAPAGELFF

J: TRBJ1-3
V: TRBV29-1
D: -
size: -
DNA: TGCAGCGTTGCATTCCAGGGCTCTTCCTCTGGAAACACCATATATTTT
CDR3: CSVAFQGSSSGNTIYF

J: TRBJ2-1
V: TRBV11-3
D: -
size: -
DNA: TGTGCCAGCAGCCCCCGGCTCTTTCCCGAGCAGTTCTTC
CDR3: CASSPRLFPEQFF

J: TRBJ1-5
V: TRBV18
D: TRBD1
size: -
DNA: TGTGCCAGCTCAGCGGGACAGGGCAATCAGCCCCAGCATTTT
CDR3: CASSAGQGNQPQHF